Listed here is a single TCR beta chain. Its antigen is unknown. The sample originates from a study of cytomegalovirus exposure and HLA in healthy donors. From germline, CDR1 is MNHNY and CDR2 SVGAGI (reference sequence). J gave up 7 bases and V 8 bases, and 6 bases lay outside the gene matches. The CDR3 length is 12 residues. The study ran its PCR with 60 Vbeta and 13 Jbeta primers. TCRdb's copy holds only in-frame clones and misses some; the assay was immunoSEQ multiplex PCR. This sample yields approximately 95,000 clones, of which around 80% are seen a single time; over 9.5% belongs to the top ten. The study's findings and limits: TCR beta sequences numbering roughly 16,000 were associated with HLA alleles at 0.05 false discovery rate in a later analysis. In a later analysis, a missense DCLRE1C variant was linked to TCR beta V- and J-gene trimming. Data from an earlier analysis indicated that most TCR beta V segments were productive either about 87% or about 30% of the time.

The TCR sequence derives from a man between 18 and 35 years old in good health and CMV-seropositive. V gene TRBV6-6 combines with J gene TRBJ2-7, with 9 nucleotides matching TRBD1. The sequenced sample consisted of PBMCs. The CDR3 is CASGQGQGEQYF. CDR3 in DNA: TGTGCCAGCGGACAGGGGCAGGGGGAGCAGTACTTC.